The source of this T cell receptor beta chain is a study of blood T cell repertoires in COVID-19. Study at large: T cells, B-cell-depleted T cells, or PBMCs provided the cDNA or gDNA that served as material.

The germline CDR1 and CDR2 sequences are KGHSH and LQKENI. The CDR3 length is 16 residues. V lost 3 bases and J 3 bases, leaving 14 bases between the germline ends. Per the study methods: The assay estimated nucleated cells by amplifying reference gene primers. Profiling relied on immunoSEQ multiplex PCR, and the TCRdb table lists in-frame clones only, not all of them. V, J and clone size derive from that table, while D and trimming were established from the DNA sequence. The sample consists of approximately 28,000 clones, roughly nine tenths of them appearing once. Material: peripheral blood. This sequence joins TRBV18 and TRBJ2-2, with D tentatively TRBD2 (5 bases). The sequence derives from a man between 60 and 75 years old with active COVID-19. The CDR3 region has the DNA TGTGCCAGCTCACCTGGGCTAGCCCGGGACACCGGGGAGCTGTTTTTT. Protein sequence: CASSPGLARDTGELFF. Full variable domain (rest looked up from reference TRBV18 and TRBJ2-2): NAGVMQNPRHLVRRRGQEARLRCSPMKGHSHVYWYRQLPEEGLKFMVYLQKENIIDESGMPKERFSAEFPKEGPSILRIQQVVRGDSAAYFCASSPGLARDTGELFFGEGSRLTVL.